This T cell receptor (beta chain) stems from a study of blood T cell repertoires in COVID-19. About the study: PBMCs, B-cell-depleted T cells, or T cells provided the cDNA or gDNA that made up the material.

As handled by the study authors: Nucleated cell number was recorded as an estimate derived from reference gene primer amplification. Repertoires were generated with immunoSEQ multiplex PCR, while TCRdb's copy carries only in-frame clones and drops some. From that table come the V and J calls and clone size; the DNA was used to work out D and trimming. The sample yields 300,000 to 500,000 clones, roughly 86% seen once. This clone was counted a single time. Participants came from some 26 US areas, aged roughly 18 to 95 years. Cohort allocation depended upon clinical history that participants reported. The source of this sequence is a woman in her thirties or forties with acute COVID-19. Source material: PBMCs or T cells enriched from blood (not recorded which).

CDR3 amino acids: CASSRDTGLNEKLFF. The CDR3 bases are TGTGCCAGCAGCCGAGATACGGGACTGAATGAAAAACTGTTTTTT. This chain connects TRBV7-9 to TRBJ1-4, with TRBD1 as a possible D gene (5 bases). Germline-derived CDR1 and CDR2 are SEHNR and FQNEAQ (reference sequence). The CDR3 sequence is 15 residues long. The ends were cut back, 5 bases at V and 5 bases at J, with 15 bases in the middle. Complete variable domain (other parts from reference TRBV7-9 and TRBJ1-4): DTGVSQNPRHKITKRGQNVTFRCDPISEHNRLYWYRQTLGQGPEFLTYFQNEAQLEKSRLLSDRFSAERPKGSFSTLEIQRTEQGDSAMYLCASSRDTGLNEKLFFGSGTQLSVL.